The next 18 T cell receptor beta chains were all read from a single sample in a study of preoperative IRX-2 immunotherapy in early breast cancer. Clones were read by immunoSEQ multiplex PCR, and TCRdb kept only the in-frame ones, dropping some. The table lists about 38,000 clones, 82% of them singletons. Treatment noted: preoperative locoregional IRX-2 cytokine immunotherapy. The sequencing here drew on lymph node tissue, taken after IRX-2 immunotherapy. These receptors originate from a human donor with breast cancer.

The chain couples TRBV18 to TRBJ1-1; no firm D call. In germline, CDR1 is KGHSH, CDR2 LQKENI. V was trimmed by 5 bases and J by 0 bases, leaving 10 bases between them. This CDR3 has 14 residues. The CDR3 sequence: CASSFPTVNTEAFF. DNA for the CDR3: TGTGCCAGCTCATTCCCCACAGTGAACACTGAAGCTTTCTTT.

This clone was observed a few times. V usage is TRBV28 and J usage is TRBJ1-4; 8 nucleotides agree with TRBD1. V shed 5 bases, J shed 10 bases, and the junction held 6 bases outside the gene matches. CDR1 and CDR2 (germline): MDHEN, SYDVKM. This CDR3 spans 13 amino acids. As DNA, the CDR3 is TGTGCCAGCAGTCTTGGACAGGGAGTAAAACTGTTTTTT. This gives the protein CASSLGQGVKLFF. Full variable domain (missing parts from reference TRBV28 and TRBJ1-4): DVKVTQSSRYLVKRTGEKVFLECVQDMDHENMFWYRQDPGLGLRLIYFSYDVKMKEKGDIPEGYSVSREKKERFSLILESASTNQTSMYLCASSLGQGVKLFFGSGTQLSVL.

V usage is TRBV30 and J usage is TRBJ2-7, with D perhaps TRBD2 (6 bases). CDR1 and CDR2 (germline): GTSNPN, SVGIG (reference sequence). Trimming pared 2 bases from V and 6 bases from J, leaving 14 bases between. The CDR3 runs 13 residues. CDR3 loop: CAWSWGSGFEQYF. In nucleotides, the CDR3 is TGTGCCTGGAGTTGGGGAAGCGGGTTCGAGCAGTACTTC.

The V call is TRBV5-1, the J call TRBJ1-3; maybe TRBD1 (5 bases). This CDR3 region has 16 residues. Germline V gives CDR1 SGHRS, CDR2 YFSETQ. The V gene lost 4 bases and the J gene lost 1 base, with 15 bases spanning the gap. CDR3 DNA: TGCGCCAGCAGCCTCGGGGATCGGGGGTCTGGAAACACCATATATTTT. Encoded protein: CASSLGDRGSGNTIYF.

This clone was found a few times. This rearrangement joins TRBV11-3 to TRBJ2-5; unclear D gene. Germline values: CDR1 SGHNT, CDR2 YENEEA. The CDR3 has 15 amino acids. V gave up 3 bases and J gave up 1 base, with 12 bases separating them. For the CDR3, the DNA is TGTGCCAGCAGCTTGGCCCCGGCCCTCCAAGAGACCCAGTACTTC. It yields the protein CASSLAPALQETQYF.

The V call is TRBV28, the J call TRBJ1-2; D may be TRBD1 (5 bases). V shed 10 bases and J shed 0 bases, with 27 bases lying between them. Germline V gene data show CDR1 as MDHEN and CDR2 as SYDVKM. The CDR3 has 18 residues. CDR3 sequence (DNA): TGTGCCATTCCGAGGGGAGACCCCACTCTAACAGCTAACTATGGCTACACCTTC. It is translated as CAIPRGDPTLTANYGYTF.

This chain joins TRBV7-6 and TRBJ1-1; no definite D call. The CDR3 totals 14 residues. Germline CDR1 reads SGHVS; CDR2 reads FNYEAQ. Between the trimmed V and J ends, which lost 1 base and 1 base, there was a span of 7 bases. DNA for the CDR3: TGTGCCAGCAGCTTAGAGAAGTCGAACACTGAAGCTTTCTTT. Translation: CASSLEKSNTEAFF. Combining the CDR3 with reference TRBV7-6 and TRBJ1-1 gives the whole variable domain GAGVSQSPRYKVTKRGQDVALRCDPISGHVSLYWYRQALGQGPEFLTYFNYEAQQDKSGLPNDRFSAERPEGSISTLTIQRTEQRDSAMYRCASSLEKSNTEAFFGQGTRLTVV.

The table lists this clone with a few counts. V usage is TRBV6-8 and J usage is TRBJ1-1, with unresolved D. V shed 6 bases and J shed 0 bases, with 17 bases lying between them. The V gene's germline CDR1 is MNHGY and CDR2 SAAAGT. CDR3 length: 16 amino acids. Written as DNA, the CDR3 is TGTGCCAGCAGACCTCCGTTCGACACCATGAACACTGAAGCTTTCTTT. Encoded protein: CASRPPFDTMNTEAFF.

A word on this clone: Its ends do not fully match the called genes, so a read error is possible. The rearrangement joins TRBV6-8 to TRBJ1-5; unclear D gene. CDR3 size: 13 residues. Germline CDR1 MNHGY, CDR2 SAAAGT. CDR3 amino acids: CAISSDFNQPQHF. The CDR3 region has the DNA TGTGCCATCAGTTCTGACTTCAATCAGCCCCAGCATTTT.

This clone came up a few times. The V and J genes are TRBV29-1 and TRBJ2-2; 7 bases map to TRBD2. This CDR3 comprises 14 residues. With V trimmed by 4 bases and J by 1 base, 3 bases remained unmatched. CDR1 is SQVTM, CDR2 ANQGSEA, per germline. The CDR3 DNA reads TGCAGCGTTGGAGCGGGGAGGAACACCGGGGAGCTGTTTTTT. Translating it yields CSVGAGRNTGELFF.

The V call is TRBV6-8, the J call TRBJ1-2, with D unclear. The germline V gene encodes CDR1 MNHGY and CDR2 SAAAGT. The CDR3 consists of 14 residues. V lost 0 bases and J 4 bases, leaving 9 bases between the germline ends. The CDR3 loop reads CASSYSGGSYGYTF. For the CDR3, the DNA is TGTGCCAGCAGTTACTCGGGCGGCAGCTATGGCTACACCTTC.

As to this clone: Distinct nucleotide sequences in the sample also encode this CDR3. The chain joins TRBV18 to TRBJ2-5; D remains ambiguous. Per the germline V gene, CDR1 is KGHSH and CDR2 is LQKENI. This CDR3 region has 13 residues. Deletions cut 1 base from V and 5 bases from J, with 8 bases between. The DNA of the CDR3 is TGTGCCAGCTCACCACAGGGTTTGGAGACCCAGTACTTC. It is translated as CASSPQGLETQYF.

This clone came up a few times. The CDR3 DNA reads TGTGCCACCAGCAGCTTAGCGGGGGGCCGGGGCGAGCAGTACTTC. Amino acid sequence: CATSSLAGGRGEQYF. The chain couples TRBV15 to TRBJ2-7; 10 nucleotides line up with TRBD2. J gave up 6 bases and V 3 bases, and 8 bases lay outside the gene matches. CDR3 length: 15 amino acids. The germline CDR1 and CDR2 sequences are LNHNV and YYDKDF (reference sequence).

The V call is TRBV29-1, the J call TRBJ1-1, with a tentative D call TRBD1 (6 bases). The V end lost 6 bases, the J end lost 0 bases, and 17 bases lay between the germline ends. There are 15 residues in the CDR3. CDR1 SQVTM and CDR2 ANQGSEA come from the germline V gene. CDR3 nucleotide sequence: TGCAGCGTACCGGGACAACAAACCATGAACACTGAAGCTTTCTTT. This gives the protein CSVPGQQTMNTEAFF.

V gene TRBV7-1 combines with J gene TRBJ1-2; D uncertain. TRBV7-1 is an open reading frame whose function is uncertain. Trimming left V 4 bases short and J 6 bases short, with 12 bases between. The CDR3 loop spans 13 amino acids. The DNA of the CDR3 is TGTGCCAGCAGCTTAGCACGCCAGGATGGCTACACCTTC. Translating it yields CASSLARQDGYTF.

This clone was found once. The rearrangement uses TRBV6-1 and TRBJ1-4, with D unclear. Germline loops: CDR1 MNHNS, CDR2 SASEGT. The germline V and J ends were trimmed by 1 base and 4 bases, with 7 bases remaining between them. This CDR3 spans 14 amino acids. The DNA for the CDR3 is TGTGCCAGCAGTGAAGGAGCTTATAATGAAAAACTGTTTTTT. It yields the protein CASSEGAYNEKLFF.

The chain employs TRBV28 and TRBJ2-1; weak D call: TRBD2 (5 bases). The CDR3 length is 14 residues. Trimming shortened V by 6 bases and J by 8 bases, and 17 bases separated the two germline ends. Germline V CDR1 and CDR2: MDHEN, SYDVKM. CDR3 region: CASRSGTSVDEQFF. DNA of the CDR3: TGTGCCAGCAGATCCGGTACTAGTGTCGATGAGCAGTTCTTC.

On this clone: An end of the junction differs from the germline gene, which may be a read error. The chain joins TRBV14 to TRBJ1-6; possible D gene TRBD1, 5 bases. This CDR3 comprises 16 residues. Germline lookup yields CDR1 SGHDN and CDR2 FVKESK. The CDR3 spells CASSEERGPYNSPLHF. CDR3 DNA: TGTGCCAGCAGCGAAGAGAGGGGACCCTATAATTCACCCCTCCACTTT.